A selection of T cell receptor beta chains follows, all from one sample in a study of OX40 agonist ivuxolimab in advanced cancers. Data came from immunoSEQ multiplex PCR; TCRdb stores just in-frame clones and leaves some out. This sample has around 76,000 clones, with approximately 86% found just once. Sequenced here: CD4+ or CD8+ T cells sorted from blood, sampled in a trial of the OX40 agonist ivuxolimab. These receptors were taken from an adult with an advanced solid tumor such as melanoma, head and neck, liver or kidney cancer. Both conserved end residues are part of each CDR3. The order of the fields is D gene, clone size, V gene, J gene, CDR3 protein, CDR3 DNA. D genes are given only for firm matches. Expanded clones get a size class; other rows say once, few or many, or leave the size out.

>.|.|TRBV6-5|TRBJ2-7
CASSYSTEQYF
TGTGCCAGCAGTTACTCTACGGAGCAGTACTTC
>.|.|TRBV25-1|TRBJ2-7
CASSARTISYEQYF
TGTGCCAGCAGTGCCCGGACAATATCCTACGAGCAGTACTTC
>TRBD1|.|TRBV2|TRBJ1-1
CASNPGQGASAFF
TGTGCCAGCAACCCGGGACAGGGGGCCTCAGCTTTCTTT
>.|.|TRBV2|TRBJ1-1
CASKGDTGLRSFF
TGTGCCAGCAAGGGGGACACGGGGTTACGGTCTTTCTTT
>TRBD2|few|TRBV7-6|TRBJ2-3
CASSLAQVAGRTDTQYF
TGTGCCAGCAGCTTAGCGCAAGTAGCGGGAAGAACAGATACGCAGTATTTT
>.|few|TRBV27|TRBJ1-5
CASSLSYEGIQPQHF
TGTGCCAGCAGTTTATCGTACGAGGGGATTCAGCCCCAGCATTTT
>.|.|TRBV11-1|TRBJ2-5
CASSGPQWEETQYF
TGTGCCAGCAGCGGACCCCAATGGGAAGAGACCCAGTACTTC
>TRBD2|.|TRBV5-1|TRBJ2-2
CASSSGTSGRTTGELFF
TGCGCCAGCAGCTCAGGGACTAGCGGGAGGACCACCGGGGAGCTGTTTTTT
>.|few|TRBV5-4|TRBJ1-2
CASSLRTGTYGYTF
TGTGCCAGCAGCCTACGCACAGGAACATATGGCTACACCTTC
>TRBD1|once|TRBV28|TRBJ2-7
CASTLDRGRNEQYF
TGTGCCAGCACTCTGGACAGGGGAAGGAACGAGCAGTACTTC
>.|.|TRBV5-4|TRBJ1-1
CASSIWTVDEAFF
TGTGCCAGCAGCATCTGGACGGTGGACGAAGCTTTCTTT
>.|.|TRBV11-2|TRBJ2-2
CASSSGDSARRTGELFF
TGTGCCAGCAGCTCGGGTGATTCGGCTAGACGCACCGGGGAGCTGTTTTTT
>.|.|TRBV5-8|TRBJ1-5
CASTLLVGVNQPQHF
TGTGCCAGCACCTTGTTGGTAGGGGTCAATCAGCCCCAGCATTTT
>.|few|TRBV5-6|TRBJ1-6
CASSLVGQDSASPLHF
TGTGCCAGCAGCTTGGTTGGCCAGGACTCAGCGTCACCCCTCCACTTT
>TRBD2|.|TRBV28|TRBJ2-7
CASSSPGTSGTYEQYF
TGTGCCAGCAGTTCCCCCGGGACTAGCGGAACCTACGAGCAGTACTTC
>.|.|TRBV5-6|TRBJ2-7
CASSLVQGSYEQYF
TGTGCCAGCAGCTTGGTACAGGGCTCCTACGAGCAGTACTTC
>.|once|TRBV14|TRBJ2-5
CASSQAGAETQYF
TGTGCCAGCAGCCAAGCCGGGGCAGAGACCCAGTACTTC
>.|.|TRBV5-1|TRBJ2-5
CASSLGALQETQYF
TGCGCCAGCAGCTTGGGTGCGCTACAAGAGACCCAGTACTTC
>.|.|TRBV2|TRBJ1-1
CASSERGGPNTEAFF
TGTGCCAGCAGTGAAAGGGGGGGGCCCAACACTGAAGCTTTCTTT
>.|.|TRBV19|TRBJ1-1
CASSIDAGAKGEAFF
TGTGCCAGTAGTATAGACGCGGGGGCTAAGGGTGAAGCTTTCTTT
>.|.|TRBV5-4|TRBJ2-2
CASSPRGNTGELFF
TGTGCCAGCAGCCCGCGGGGTAACACCGGGGAGCTGTTTTTT
>TRBD1|.|TRBV7-8|TRBJ1-1
CASSLATGTGGNTEAFF
TGTGCCAGCAGCTTAGCTACCGGGACAGGGGGTAACACTGAAGCTTTCTTT
>.|.|TRBV5-1|TRBJ1-4
CASSPISSGEKLFF
TGCGCCAGCAGCCCCATAAGTTCCGGTGAAAAACTGTTTTTT
>.|.|TRBV18|TRBJ2-1
CASSHLTDDNEQFF
TGTGCCAGCTCGCATCTGACTGATGACAATGAGCAGTTCTTC
>.|.|TRBV5-1|TRBJ2-1
CASSLSPSYNEQFF
TGCGCCAGCAGCTTGTCCCCCTCCTACAATGAGCAGTTCTTC
>.|.|TRBV7-9|TRBJ1-4
CASSLRAANEKLFF
TGTGCCAGCAGTCTCCGGGCGGCTAATGAAAAACTGTTTTTT
>.|few|TRBV6-5|TRBJ1-6
CASSREPQSFSPLHF
TGTGCCAGCAGTCGGGAGCCGCAATCGTTTTCACCCCTCCACTTT
>.|.|TRBV9|TRBJ2-1
CASSVLGLTETYNEQFF
TGTGCCAGCAGCGTATTAGGCTTAACGGAGACCTACAATGAGCAGTTCTTC
>.|.|TRBV6-5|TRBJ1-1
CASSYEGFDAFF
TGTGCCAGCAGTTACGAGGGGTTCGACGCTTTCTTT
>.|.|TRBV7-9|TRBJ1-6
CASTVRGTSNSPLHF
TGTGCCAGCACTGTAAGGGGTACGAGCAATTCACCCCTCCACTTT
>.|.|TRBV5-1|TRBJ1-1
CASSLSGGTRQGEAFF
TGCGCCAGCAGCTTGTCCGGCGGTACCAGGCAGGGTGAAGCTTTCTTT
>.|.|TRBV6-1|TRBJ2-6
CACPVRSGANVLTF
TGTGCCTGCCCCGTACGAAGCGGGGCCAACGTCCTGACTTTC
>.|few|TRBV28|TRBJ2-2
CASSLSGAGTGELFF
TGTGCCAGCAGTTTATCTGGGGCAGGCACCGGGGAGCTGTTTTTT
>.|.|TRBV4-2|TRBJ2-2
CASSPAGAHGGELFF
TGTGCCAGCAGCCCGGCCGGGGCCCATGGCGGGGAGCTGTTTTTT